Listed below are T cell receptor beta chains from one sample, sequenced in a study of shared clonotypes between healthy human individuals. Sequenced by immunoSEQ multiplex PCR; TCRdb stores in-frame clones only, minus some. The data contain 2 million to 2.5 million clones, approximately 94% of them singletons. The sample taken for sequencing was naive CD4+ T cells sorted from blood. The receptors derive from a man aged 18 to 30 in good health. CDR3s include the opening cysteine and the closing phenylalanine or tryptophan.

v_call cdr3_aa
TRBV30 CAWSRVGATGNEQFF
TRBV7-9 CASSLEWDRRRETQYF
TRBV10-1 CASSNRNGNEQFF
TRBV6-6 CASSLAGTQYF
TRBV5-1 CASSPPGDTQYF
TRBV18 CASSPGQGATQYF
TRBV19 CASSIGTTYEQYF
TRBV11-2 CASTWDRGSTDTQYF
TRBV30 CAWSEDNSYEQYF
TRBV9 CASSLRLAGTGELFF
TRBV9 CASSWTGGPTGELFF
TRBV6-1 CASSLAGGNTEAFF
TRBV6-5 CASSYGGGAYGYTF
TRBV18 CASSMVGDQQPQHF
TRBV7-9 CATPTGGETQYF
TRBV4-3 CASSQADRAVTEAFF
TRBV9 CASSGKAGNTIYF
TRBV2 CASSVWGAEAFF
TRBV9 CASSVDHSDTQYF
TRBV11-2 CASSLQQGPTDTQYF
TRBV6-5 CASSYRGAGEQETQYF
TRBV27 CASSLRSEISYNSPLHF
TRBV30 CAWSRDRGGQPQHF
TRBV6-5 CASSYSKPFNTGELFF
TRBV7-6 CASRKPKPRGARDTDTQYF
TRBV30 CAWSANSYNEQFF
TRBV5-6 CASNPLAGAEDTQYF
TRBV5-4 CASSLRYIAKNIQYF
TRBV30 CAWSVTGSSGNTIYF
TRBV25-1 CASSDMVAAEAFF
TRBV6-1 CASSRQASYEQYF
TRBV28 CASSLGGDYGYTF
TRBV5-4 CASSQGTGPRGTEAFF
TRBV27 CASSPTARQGANWNTEAFF
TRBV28 CASSSPGGSNYGYTF
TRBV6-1 CASWTGPETQYF
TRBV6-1 CASTLTQDSYGYTF
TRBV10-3 CAISDSSPLEKPQHF
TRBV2 CASSRPTSAEATDTQYF
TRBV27 CASRDSSTDTQYF
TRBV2 CASTKQGAGTEAFF